This TCR beta chain was retrieved from a study of blood T cell repertoires in COVID-19. The wider study: Specimens from acute and convalescent COVID-19 originated in the United States, Italy and Spain. Sample material is recorded as cDNA or gDNA derived from T cells, B-cell-depleted T cells, or PBMCs.

There are 13 residues in the CDR3. V was trimmed by 5 bases and J by 2 bases, leaving 10 bases between them. Germline CDR1 reads MNHEY; CDR2 reads SMNVEV (reference sequence). Per the authors' pipeline: Using reference gene primer amplification, nucleated cell counts were estimated. Using immunoSEQ multiplex PCR, the repertoire was profiled, and TCRdb retains in-frame clones only, with some absent. D and trimming come from the DNA, and the V and J calls and clone size come from that table. The sample holds roughly 87,000 clones; roughly 88% are singletons and the top ten take under 8.5%. The sequence was collected from a man aged 45 to 65 with active COVID-19. J is TRBJ2-7 and V is TRBV27; maybe TRBD1 (5 bases). Sequenced: peripheral blood. The CDR3 spells CASSQTEAYEQYF. Written as DNA, the CDR3 is TGTGCCAGCAGTCAGACAGAAGCCTACGAGCAGTACTTC.